The 14 T cell receptor beta chains below all came from one sample that was sequenced in a study of T cell changes during pregnancy in multiple sclerosis. Repertoires were generated with immunoSEQ multiplex PCR, while TCRdb's copy carries only in-frame clones and drops some. The sample lists around 95,000 clones, 94% occurring once. The sample in question was peripheral blood, obtained after pregnancy. The receptors originated from a female donor in good health, enrolled as a control in a pregnancy study.

The V call is TRBV27, the J call TRBJ2-1; TRBD1 matches at 7 bases. From germline, CDR1 is MNHEY and CDR2 SMNVEV (reference sequence). V was pared by 5 bases and J by 5 bases, with 6 bases of the junction left unmatched. This CDR3 spans 14 amino acids. As DNA, the CDR3 is TGTGCCAGCAGTCTCCGGACAGGTAACAATGAGCAGTTCTTC. Protein sequence: CASSLRTGNNEQFF.

This clone was counted once. The V gene is TRBV5-1, the J gene TRBJ2-7; 7 bases align to TRBD1. The CDR3 runs 15 residues. V lost 0 bases to trimming and J lost 4 bases; unmatched junction nucleotides: 7. Germline CDR1 SGHRS, CDR2 YFSETQ. CDR3 loop: CASSLEQGTRYEQYF. CDR3 DNA: TGCGCCAGCAGCTTGGAACAGGGGACCCGATACGAGCAGTACTTC.

The V gene is TRBV5-6, the J gene TRBJ2-5, with 7 bases identical to TRBD1. The J call may be in error: the DNA end matches TRBJ2-7 better. The germline gives CDR1 SGHDT, CDR2 YYEEEE. The CDR3 runs 12 residues. CDR3 residues: CASQGQYYEQYF. In nucleotides, the CDR3 is TGTGCCAGCCAGGGACAGTACTACGAGCAGTACTTC.

V usage is TRBV5-1 and J usage is TRBJ2-3, with a weak D call TRBD1 (6 bases). The CDR3 covers 17 residues. Trimming took off 0 bases at V and 2 bases at J, with 16 bases between the two ends. CDR1 and CDR2 (germline): SGHRS, YFSETQ. The CDR3 coding sequence is TGCGCCAGCAGCTTGGGGGCAGGGGCTGGGGACACAGATACGCAGTATTTT. Translated, it gives CASSLGAGAGDTDTQYF. Full variable domain (remainder filled in from reference TRBV5-1 and TRBJ2-3): KAGVTQTPRYLIKTRGQQVTLSCSPISGHRSVSWYQQTPGQGLQFLFEYFSETQRNKGNFPGRFSGRQFSNSRSEMNVSTLELGDSALYLCASSLGAGAGDTDTQYFGPGTRLTVL.

The chain joins TRBV5-5 to TRBJ1-2, with a possible D match to TRBD1 (6 bases). This CDR3 comprises 13 residues. From germline, CDR1 is SGHKS and CDR2 YYEKEE (reference sequence). V was trimmed by 3 bases and J by 4 bases, leaving 10 bases between them. CDR3 coding DNA: TGTGCCAGCAGCTCGACAGGACCCTATGGCTACACCTTC. This sequence encodes CASSSTGPYGYTF.

This chain uses TRBV30 with TRBJ2-1; 8 bases agree with TRBD2. V lost 4 bases, J lost 2 bases, and 4 bases stayed unmatched. The CDR3 consists of 14 residues. The germline V gene has CDR1 GTSNPN and CDR2 SVGIG (reference sequence). The CDR3 DNA reads TGTGCCTGGAACGGGAGGGCCGCCTACAATGAGCAGTTCTTC. This encodes CAWNGRAAYNEQFF.

The V and J genes are TRBV18 and TRBJ2-4, with D possibly matching TRBD1 (5 bases). In germline, CDR1 is KGHSH, CDR2 LQKENI. V dropped 0 bases and J dropped 0 bases, with 6 bases sitting between them. CDR3 length equals 15 residues. The CDR3 loop reads CASSPPGLAKNIQYF. CDR3 in DNA: TGTGCCAGCTCACCACCGGGGCTAGCCAAAAACATTCAGTACTTC.

The J gene is TRBJ1-2, the V gene TRBV28, with 9 bases identical to TRBD1. The CDR3 length is 15 residues. V shed 6 bases, J shed 4 bases, and the junction held 9 bases outside the gene matches. Germline V gene sequence: CDR1 MDHEN, CDR2 SYDVKM. The CDR3 loop reads CASSTPGQGFYGYTF. CDR3 nucleotides: TGTGCCAGCAGCACCCCGGGACAGGGTTTCTATGGCTACACCTTC.

CDR3 sequence reads: CARAGQGAYEQYF. The CDR3 DNA reads TGCGCCAGAGCGGGACAGGGGGCCTACGAGCAGTACTTC. The chain links TRBV5-1 to TRBJ2-7; 11 bases align to TRBD1. The CDR3 is made up of 13 amino acids. CDR1 SGHRS and CDR2 YFSETQ come from the germline V gene. V lost 8 bases and J lost 2; bases outside the gene matches: 3.

Written as DNA, the CDR3 is TGCGCCAGCAGCCACCTCGCTAGCGGGGCCTACAATGAGCAGTTCTTC. Protein product: CASSHLASGAYNEQFF. The chain uses TRBV4-1 and TRBJ2-1, with 9 bases lining up with TRBD2. The ends lost 3 bases at V and 2 bases at J; junction bases unmatched: 5. This CDR3 is 16 amino acids long. CDR1 and CDR2 from the germline V gene are MGHRA and YSYEKL.

Here the CDR3 reads CASKAGGYSGANVLTF. The CDR3 region has the DNA TGTGCCAGCAAGGCAGGGGGCTACTCTGGGGCCAACGTCCTGACTTTC. The chain has TRBV27 and TRBJ2-6; 8 nucleotides align to TRBD1. In germline, CDR1 is MNHEY, CDR2 SMNVEV (reference sequence). The CDR3 extends over 16 amino acids. J lost 0 bases, V lost 7 bases, and 5 bases had no gene match.

The chain carries TRBV5-1 and TRBJ2-1; maybe TRBD1 (5 bases). V lost 4 bases, J lost 2 bases, and 13 bases lay in between. The germline V gene has CDR1 SGHRS and CDR2 YFSETQ. The CDR3 consists of 15 residues. The CDR3 region is CASSADSGPYNEQFF. CDR3 coding DNA: TGCGCCAGCAGCGCCGACAGTGGGCCCTACAATGAGCAGTTCTTC.

The rearrangement uses TRBV2 and TRBJ2-5, with D perhaps TRBD2 (5 bases). The CDR3 runs 12 residues. The V end was cut by 7 bases, the J end by 2 bases, with 8 bases between. Per germline, CDR1 SNHLY and CDR2 FYNNEI. Here the CDR3 DNA reads TGTGCCAGCACGAGGGTACAAGAGACCCAGTACTTC. It encodes CASTRVQETQYF.

The V and J genes are TRBV19 and TRBJ1-5; 8 positions agree with TRBD1. CDR1 LNHDA and CDR2 SQIVND come from the germline V gene (reference sequence). The V gene end was trimmed by 5 bases and the J gene end by 3 bases; junction bases not matched to a gene: 3. The CDR3 runs to 14 residues. This CDR3 reads CASSSTGDNQPQHF. In DNA, the CDR3 is TGTGCCAGTAGTTCGACAGGGGACAATCAGCCCCAGCATTTT.